This T cell receptor (beta chain) came from a study of T cells after yellow fever vaccination. Study information: Fractions containing few cells were prepared with SMART-Seq v4 Ultra Low Input.

The 5'RACE template-switching step produced TCR cDNA and added a universal primer site and UMIs. Each CDR3 protein is one row after TCRdb ran MiXCR on the 5' RACE reads. Here the sample spans over 45,000 distinct CDR3 sequences, more than 5.5% being singletons. Trimming cost V 4 bases and J 5 bases, with 20 bases left between them. CDR1 MGHRA and CDR2 YSYEKL come from the germline V gene. CDR3 length: 16 residues. The sequences come from CD8+ T cells sorted from PBMCs, collected on the day of the first yellow fever vaccination. The chain employs TRBV4-1 and TRBJ2-5, with D perhaps matching TRBD1 (6 bases). The TCR was taken from a man between 18 and 29 years old who received the YFV17D yellow fever vaccine. CDR3 sequence: CASSPVMQGHGETQYF. CDR3 nucleotide sequence: TGCGCCAGCAGCCCCGTGATGCAGGGGCATGGGGAGACCCAGTACTTC.